A selection of T cell receptor beta chains follows, all from one sample in a study of blood T cells in healthy people across ages. TCRdb passed the 5' RACE reads through MiXCR, listing each CDR3 protein once. The repertoire holds roughly 1.5 million distinct CDR3 sequences, with about 42% as singletons. The sequenced sample was blood. These receptors were collected from a woman between 18 and 29 years old in good health. Each CDR3 is given with its conserved first and last residue. A D gene is named only where the DNA matches it firmly. Only some rows state a clone size, as once, few, many or a class for expanded clones.

abundance: once; j_gene: TRBJ1-3; v_gene: TRBV7-2; d_gene: .; CDR3nt: TGTGCCAGCAGCTTACCTTGGGACGTCTCTGGAAACACCATATATTTT; CDR3aa: CASSLPWDVSGNTIYF
abundance: .; j_gene: TRBJ2-3; v_gene: TRBV2; d_gene: .; CDR3nt: TGTGCCAGCAGTCCGGGACCCGTTCCAGATACGCAGTATTTT; CDR3aa: CASSPGPVPDTQYF
abundance: few; j_gene: TRBJ1-5; v_gene: TRBV27; d_gene: .; CDR3nt: TGTGCCAGCAGTGAGGGTTCCCTCAATCAGCCCCAGCATTTT; CDR3aa: CASSEGSLNQPQHF
abundance: .; j_gene: TRBJ2-4; v_gene: TRBV5-4; d_gene: TRBD1; CDR3nt: TGTGCCAGCAGCGTACAGGGGGCGGCTACCAAAAACATTCAGTACTTC; CDR3aa: CASSVQGAATKNIQYF
abundance: .; j_gene: TRBJ1-1; v_gene: TRBV29-1; d_gene: .; CDR3nt: TGCAGCGTTGTCAGGCTGGGGAACACTGAAGCTTTCTTT; CDR3aa: CSVVRLGNTEAFF
abundance: .; j_gene: TRBJ1-5; v_gene: TRBV4-1; d_gene: .; CDR3nt: TGCGCCAGCAGCCAAGTGGGGGGCTTGGGCCAGCCCCAGCATTTT; CDR3aa: CASSQVGGLGQPQHF
abundance: few; j_gene: TRBJ1-2; v_gene: TRBV7-9; d_gene: .; CDR3nt: TGTGCCAGCAGACCGATGAGTCTACCCCTTAATGTTCGGAACTATGGCTACACCTTC; CDR3aa: CASRPMSLPLNVRNYGYTF
abundance: .; j_gene: TRBJ1-2; v_gene: TRBV10-3; d_gene: .; CDR3nt: TGTGCCATATCGAGTCGGCGGTATGGCTACACCTTC; CDR3aa: CAISSRRYGYTF
abundance: few; j_gene: TRBJ2-3; v_gene: TRBV4-3; d_gene: TRBD1; CDR3nt: TGCGCCAGCAGCCAAGACCCGGGACAGGCCACAGATACGCAGTATTTT; CDR3aa: CASSQDPGQATDTQYF
abundance: .; j_gene: TRBJ1-1; v_gene: TRBV15; d_gene: .; CDR3nt: TGTGCCACCAGCATGGTGGCCTACACTGAAGCTTTCTTT; CDR3aa: CATSMVAYTEAFF
abundance: .; j_gene: TRBJ1-5; v_gene: TRBV6-1; d_gene: .; CDR3nt: TGTGCCAGCAGTCCCCTCCCGGGGGTTGGTAATCAGCCCCAGCATTTT; CDR3aa: CASSPLPGVGNQPQHF
abundance: .; j_gene: TRBJ1-5; v_gene: TRBV27; d_gene: .; CDR3nt: TGTGCCAGCAGTGTAGGTATCGGTCAGCCCCAGCATTTT; CDR3aa: CASSVGIGQPQHF
abundance: few; j_gene: TRBJ1-6; v_gene: TRBV5-1; d_gene: .; CDR3nt: TGCGCCAGCTCGCCAGCCGAGAAAAATTCACCCCTCCACTTT; CDR3aa: CASSPAEKNSPLHF
abundance: few; j_gene: TRBJ2-2; v_gene: TRBV7-6; d_gene: .; CDR3nt: TGTGCCAGTAGCGCACCTTTAAACACCGGGGAGCTGTTTTTT; CDR3aa: CASSAPLNTGELFF
abundance: .; j_gene: TRBJ2-1; v_gene: TRBV12-3/TRBV12-4; d_gene: .; CDR3nt: TGTGCCAGCACCTCATGGGGGCTCGATGAGCAGTTCTTC; CDR3aa: CASTSWGLDEQFF
abundance: few; j_gene: TRBJ2-5; v_gene: TRBV25-1; d_gene: .; CDR3nt: TGTGCCAGCAGTGTACTGGGGTCCTGGGGCGAGACCCAGTACTTC; CDR3aa: CASSVLGSWGETQYF
abundance: few; j_gene: TRBJ2-1; v_gene: TRBV18; d_gene: TRBD2; CDR3nt: TGTGCCAGCTCACCACCGGGACTAGCGGGAGCCCCCAGGGATGAGCAGTTCTTC; CDR3aa: CASSPPGLAGAPRDEQFF
abundance: .; j_gene: TRBJ2-1; v_gene: TRBV20-1; d_gene: .; CDR3nt: TGCAGTGCTAGAGATCCGGGCGTTTCCGGTGAGCAGTTCTTC; CDR3aa: CSARDPGVSGEQFF
abundance: .; j_gene: TRBJ1-3; v_gene: TRBV28; d_gene: .; CDR3nt: TGTGCCAGCATCGGGATCCCTGGAAACACCATATATTTT; CDR3aa: CASIGIPGNTIYF
abundance: .; j_gene: TRBJ2-1; v_gene: TRBV5-1; d_gene: TRBD1; CDR3nt: TGCGCCAGCAGCTTCCAGGGACAGCCATTGAATGAGCAGTTCTTC; CDR3aa: CASSFQGQPLNEQFF
abundance: .; j_gene: TRBJ2-1; v_gene: TRBV6-5; d_gene: .; CDR3nt: TGTGCCAGCAGTTACTGGGGCGAGCAGTTCTTC; CDR3aa: CASSYWGEQFF
abundance: once; j_gene: TRBJ2-5; v_gene: TRBV3-1; d_gene: TRBD2; CDR3nt: TGTGCCAGCAGCCGAGCGAACGGGGGGACCCAAGAGACCCAGTACTTC; CDR3aa: CASSRANGGTQETQYF
abundance: .; j_gene: TRBJ2-7; v_gene: TRBV4-1; d_gene: .; CDR3nt: TGCGCCAGCAGCCAGGAGCACAGGTACGAGCAGTACTTC; CDR3aa: CASSQEHRYEQYF
abundance: few; j_gene: TRBJ1-5; v_gene: TRBV9; d_gene: .; CDR3nt: TGTGCCAGCAGCGTTGTGGGCGCAGGGCCCCAGCATTTT; CDR3aa: CASSVVGAGPQHF
abundance: .; j_gene: TRBJ2-5; v_gene: TRBV27; d_gene: .; CDR3nt: TGTGCCAGCTCTACGTTACTGTTTATGGAGACCCAGTACTTC; CDR3aa: CASSTLLFMETQYF
abundance: .; j_gene: TRBJ1-2; v_gene: TRBV10-3; d_gene: .; CDR3nt: TGTGCCATCAGTGGGGCAGGGCTGTATGGCTACACCTTC; CDR3aa: CAISGAGLYGYTF
abundance: .; j_gene: TRBJ2-1; v_gene: TRBV28; d_gene: .; CDR3nt: TGTGCCAGCAGTTACACAGGGAGGGATGAGCAGTTCTTC; CDR3aa: CASSYTGRDEQFF
abundance: .; j_gene: TRBJ1-2; v_gene: TRBV7-2; d_gene: .; CDR3nt: TGTGCCAGCAGCTTAGCCGGACAAGGCCTCTATGGCTACACCTTC; CDR3aa: CASSLAGQGLYGYTF
abundance: many; j_gene: TRBJ1-5; v_gene: TRBV27; d_gene: .; CDR3nt: TGTGCCAGCAGTTTCAGGGGTAATCAGCCCCAGCATTTT; CDR3aa: CASSFRGNQPQHF